The sequence of this T cell receptor (beta chain) was determined in a study of long-term antiretroviral therapy in people with HIV. The CDR3 runs 16 residues. Germline CDR1 is SGHVS and CDR2 is FNYEAQ. After removal of 5 bases from V and 0 bases from J, the junction contained 7 bases not matched to a gene. There were roughly 0.95-10 million cryopreserved PBMC in the samples before DNA extraction. Study outcomes and limitations: Narrower CDR3 length ranges marked HIV repertoires relative to controls. Pre-ART expanded TRB clones stayed dominant throughout, though often decreasing after ART.

Turning to this clone: Its antigen is unidentified.

Running of the v3.0 immunoSEQ assay took place at survey level. Clones were read by immunoSEQ multiplex PCR, and TCRdb kept only the in-frame ones, dropping some. Among 30,000 to 35,000 clones, roughly 83% were seen once, and the ten largest hold approximately 3.4%. J is TRBJ1-5 and V is TRBV7-6, with 7 bases identical to TRBD1. Sequencing used unsorted PBMCs, obtained 1.9 years after starting antiretroviral therapy. This receptor was identified in a man aged 18 to 29 with HIV. CDR3 DNA: TGTGCCAGCAGCCAGGGGACAGATAATAGCAATCAGCCCCAGCATTTT. Its translation: CASSQGTDNSNQPQHF.